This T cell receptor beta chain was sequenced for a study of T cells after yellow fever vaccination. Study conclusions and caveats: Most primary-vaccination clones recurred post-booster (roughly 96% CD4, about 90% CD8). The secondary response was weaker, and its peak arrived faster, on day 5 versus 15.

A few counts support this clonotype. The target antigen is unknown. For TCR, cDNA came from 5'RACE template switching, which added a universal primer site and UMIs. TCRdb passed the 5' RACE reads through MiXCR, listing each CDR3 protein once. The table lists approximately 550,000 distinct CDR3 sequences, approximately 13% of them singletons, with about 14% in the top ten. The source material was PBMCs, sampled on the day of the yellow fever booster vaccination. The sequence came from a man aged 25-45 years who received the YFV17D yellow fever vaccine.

The CDR3: CASSNGRKTSSPLHF. CDR3 DNA: TGTGCCAGCAGCAACGGAAGGAAAACGAGTTCACCCCTCCACTTT. The V and J genes are TRBV21-1 and TRBJ1-6. TRBV21-1 is a pseudogene locus. CDR3 length: 15 amino acids.